This TCR beta chain originates from a study of T-cell reconstitution after alpha-beta-depleted transplantation in children (TCRdb year 2016). A note on the overall study: T-cell immune reconstitution after TCRalphabeta/CD19-depleted allogeneic hematopoietic cell transplantation in children was quantitatively tracked in the study by means of TCR repertoire profiling.

As concerns this clonotype: The antigen it binds to is not known. No base qualities exist here, and no much larger clone lies one base off it.

The library was generated by PCR. The sequencer was an Illumina HiSeq 2500. TCR library preparation used molecular barcoding, with unique molecular identifiers applied to normalize quantification of the TCRbeta repertoire. The public reads were reanalyzed by TCRdb: fastp trimming at Q25, MiXCR alignment, in-frame beta chains only. Every CDR3 protein is listed once, alongside the most common genes and DNA of its rows. The sample data list about 400,000 distinct CDR3 sequences, and roughly 22% of these were observed just once. Clones ranked in the top ten supply around 4% of the sample. The germline V end is reduced by 3 bases and the J end by 5 bases; junction bases left unmatched: 10. The CDR3 runs 15 residues from the cysteine to the phenylalanine. The kept DNA is CDR3 alone, 45 bases in frame from the first base. CDR1 MNHEY and CDR2 SMNVEV are derived from the germline V gene (reference sequence).

The sample consisted of PBMCs from the stem cell graft donor, taken from the stem cell graft. The V gene is TRBV27 and the J gene is TRBJ2-7; 7 of the junction bases match TRBD1. This TCR was sampled from a human donor who donated a stem cell graft to a child with acute myeloid leukemia. The CDR3: CASSFGIRGLDEQYF. The base sequence is TGTGCCAGCAGTTTTGGGATAAGGGGGCTCGACGAGCAGTACTTC.